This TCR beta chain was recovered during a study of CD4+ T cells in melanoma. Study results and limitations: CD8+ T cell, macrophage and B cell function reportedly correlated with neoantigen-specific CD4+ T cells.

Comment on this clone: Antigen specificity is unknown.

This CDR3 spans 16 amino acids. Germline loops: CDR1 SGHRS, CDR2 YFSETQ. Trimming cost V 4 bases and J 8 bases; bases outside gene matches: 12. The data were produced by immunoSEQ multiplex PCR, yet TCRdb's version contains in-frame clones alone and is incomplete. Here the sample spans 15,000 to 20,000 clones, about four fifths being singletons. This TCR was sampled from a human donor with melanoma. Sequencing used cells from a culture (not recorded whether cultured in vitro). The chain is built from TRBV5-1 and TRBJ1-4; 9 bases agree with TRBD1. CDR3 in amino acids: CASSRLGGTGSEKLFF. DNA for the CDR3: TGCGCCAGCAGCCGACTTGGTGGGACAGGGTCCGAAAAACTGTTTTTT.